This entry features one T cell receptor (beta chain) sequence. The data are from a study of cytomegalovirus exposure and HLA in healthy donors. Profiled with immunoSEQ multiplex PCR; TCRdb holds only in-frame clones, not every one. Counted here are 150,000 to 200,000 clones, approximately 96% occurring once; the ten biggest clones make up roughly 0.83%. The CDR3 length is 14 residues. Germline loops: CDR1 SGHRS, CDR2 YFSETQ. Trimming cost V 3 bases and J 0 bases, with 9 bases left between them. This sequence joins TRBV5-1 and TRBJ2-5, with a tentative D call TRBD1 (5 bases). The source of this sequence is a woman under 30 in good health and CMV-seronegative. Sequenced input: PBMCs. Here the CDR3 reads CASSWMDNQETQYF. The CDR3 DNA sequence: TGCGCCAGCAGCTGGATGGACAACCAAGAGACCCAGTACTTC.